This T cell receptor beta chain stems from a study of shared clonotypes between healthy human individuals. CDR1 MGHRA and CDR2 YSYEKL come from the germline V gene. The CDR3 spans 15 residues. Deletions cut 6 bases from V and 2 bases from J, with 16 bases between. Profiled with immunoSEQ multiplex PCR; TCRdb holds only in-frame clones, not every one. The sample lists approximately 2.3 million clones; 93% were seen once. This chain links TRBV4-1 with TRBJ1-2; D remains ambiguous. Input material: naive CD4+ T cells from PBMCs. As to subset: CD45RA+ positively selected. The TCR was taken from a young man in good health. Some clones in this sample may be carry-over from other donors' samples. The CDR3 loop is CASSLISVANYGYTF. The DNA for the CDR3 is TGCGCCAGCAGTCTAATTTCGGTCGCAAACTATGGCTACACCTTC.